The entry below gives a single T cell receptor beta chain sequence along with its context. What it recognizes is unknown. The data were taken from a study of cytomegalovirus exposure and HLA in healthy donors. Study-wide findings and caveats: Altogether, 164 TCR beta chains were recorded as cytomegalovirus-associated. First-cohort TCR clusters were later found to tend to co-occur in the 90 to 150 validation repertoires. The classifier, whose performance was assessed in both the original and validation cohorts, reportedly diagnosed cytomegalovirus status with high specificity and sensitivity.

TCRdb's table, derived via immunoSEQ multiplex PCR, lists solely in-frame clones and lacks some. The sample records 150,000 to 180,000 clones, 86% being singletons. The CDR3 covers 14 residues. Germline loops: CDR1 WSHSY, CDR2 SAAADI. V shed 10 bases and J 2 bases; nucleotides not matched to a gene: 9. Sequenced material: PBMCs. The sequence was obtained from a man aged 18-30 years in good health and CMV-seropositive. V is TRBV10-2 and J is TRBJ2-7; 9 bases agree with TRBD2. The CDR3 spells CATQTSGGAYEQYF. DNA for the CDR3: TGCGCCACCCAGACTAGCGGAGGGGCCTACGAGCAGTACTTC.